This TCR beta chain was sequenced in a study of T cell changes during pregnancy in multiple sclerosis. The ends were cut back, 10 bases at V and 5 bases at J, with 18 bases in the middle. Per the germline V gene, CDR1 is SNHLY and CDR2 is FYNNEI. The CDR3 spans 14 residues. Sequencing was performed with immunoSEQ multiplex PCR; in TCRdb, only in-frame clones are kept and a portion is missing. In the table there are approximately 100,000 clones, roughly 90% of which are singletons. The V gene is TRBV2, the J gene TRBJ1-5; a possible D gene is TRBD1 (5 bases). This receptor was taken from a female donor with multiple sclerosis, enrolled in a pregnancy study. The specimen comprised peripheral blood, sampled after pregnancy. CDR3 in amino acids: CAIGGTSADQPQHF. The CDR3 DNA sequence: TGTGCCATCGGAGGGACCTCAGCGGATCAGCCCCAGCATTTT.